One sample yielded the 21 T cell receptor beta chains listed below, sequenced in a study of T cell repertoires in cytomegalovirus infection. TCRdb re-called the reads through MiXCR, storing one row per CDR3 protein. Of about 47,000 distinct CDR3 sequences in the sample, roughly a fifth are singletons; the top ten hold about 82%. Their specific antigens are unknown. The sample in question was CD8+ T cells from cultured PBMCs, obtained from culture after CMV antigen stimulation. The receptors originated from a human donor in good health (CMV status not recorded). Some clones in this sample may be carry-over from other donors' samples.

This chain uses TRBV7-2 with TRBJ2-3, with 9 positions matching TRBD2. Germline V gives CDR1 SGHTA, CDR2 FQGNSA. After removal of 2 bases from V and 1 base from J, the junction contained 1 base not matched to a gene. The CDR3 extends over 15 amino acids. The CDR3 spells CASSLKRGGTDTQYF. CDR3 nucleotides: TGTGCCAGCAGCTTAAAGCGGGGGGGCACAGATACGCAGTATTTT. Together with reference TRBV7-2 and TRBJ2-3, the CDR3 gives the full variable domain: GAGVSQSPSNKVTEKGKDVELRCDPISGHTALYWYRQSLGQGLEFLIYFQGNSAPDKSGLPSDRFSAERTGGSVSTLTIQRTQQEDSAVYLCASSLKRGGTDTQYFGPGTRLTVL.

The rearrangement uses TRBV7-2 and TRBJ2-1; D gene ambiguous. Deletions cut 1 base from V and 2 bases from J, with 6 bases between. The V gene's germline CDR1 is SGHTA and CDR2 FQGNSA. This CDR3 spans 14 amino acids. Here the CDR3 DNA reads TGTGCCAGCAGCTTAGTTTTAACCTACAATGAGCAGTTCTTC. Translation: CASSLVLTYNEQFF.

This clonotype was counted between two and nine times. The chain carries TRBV15 and TRBJ2-5, with D perhaps being TRBD1 or TRBD2 (7 bases each). Trimming stripped 4 bases from V and 0 bases from J, with 30 bases between. Germline-derived CDR1 and CDR2 are LNHNV and YYDKDF (reference sequence). The CDR3 sequence is 21 residues long. Written as DNA, the CDR3 is TGTGCCACCAGCAAGACAGGGAGCCAACTCCGGGACTACTTGTACCAAGAGACCCAGTACTTC. Protein sequence: CATSKTGSQLRDYLYQETQYF.

The V and J genes are TRBV7-6 and TRBJ2-1; possibly TRBD1 for D (6 bases). V was shortened by 4 bases and J by 0 bases, with 13 bases between the two germline ends. The CDR3 has 16 amino acids. The germline CDR1 and CDR2 sequences are SGHVS and FNYEAQ. In DNA form, the CDR3 reads TGTGCCAGCAGCTCGGACAGTCTAGACTCCTACAATGAGCAGTTCTTC. It codes for CASSSDSLDSYNEQFF.

The chain is built from TRBV6-1 and TRBJ2-3, with a weak D call TRBD1 (5 bases). The CDR3 totals 14 residues. Germline values: CDR1 MNHNS, CDR2 SASEGT. The ends were cut back, 2 bases at V and 6 bases at J, with 12 bases in the middle. In DNA, the CDR3 is TGTGCCAGCAGTGAATCGGCAGGGTGGGATACGCAGTATTTT. Encoded protein: CASSESAGWDTQYF.

This clonotype was observed a handful of times. The chain carries TRBV7-9 and TRBJ2-7, with D possibly being TRBD1 or TRBD2 (5 bases each). V lost 4 bases and J lost 3, with 13 bases in between. Germline V gene data show CDR1 as SEHNR and CDR2 as FQNEAQ (reference sequence). This CDR3 is 14 amino acids long. CDR3 region: CASSSGLDVYEQYF. CDR3 DNA: TGTGCCAGCAGCTCGGGGCTCGACGTCTACGAGCAGTACTTC.

This chain uses TRBV20-1 with TRBJ1-6; D ambiguous. V was trimmed by 0 bases and J by 0 bases, leaving 12 bases between them. The CDR3 is made up of 17 amino acids. The germline V gene encodes CDR1 DFQATT and CDR2 SNEGSKA (reference sequence). CDR3 amino acids: CSARDSGHHSYNSPLHF. The DNA of the CDR3 is TGCAGTGCTAGAGATAGTGGGCACCACTCCTATAATTCACCCCTCCACTTT.

The chain uses TRBV27 and TRBJ1-4; a weak D match, TRBD1 (5 bases). V dropped 1 base and J dropped 0 bases, with 15 bases sitting between them. This CDR3 is 18 amino acids long. CDR1 MNHEY and CDR2 SMNVEV come from the germline V gene (reference sequence). CDR3: CASSLWGPEGATNEKLFF. In DNA form, the CDR3 reads TGTGCCAGCAGTTTATGGGGCCCCGAGGGCGCAACTAATGAAAAACTGTTTTTT.

The chain combines TRBV7-9 with TRBJ2-5; D may correspond to TRBD1 or TRBD2 (6 bases each). Germline V gene data show CDR1 as SEHNR and CDR2 as FQNEAQ (reference sequence). The V end lost 5 bases, the J end lost 1 base, and 17 bases lay between the germline ends. The CDR3 covers 16 residues. The CDR3 DNA is TGTGCCAGCAGCCTTGTCAATGGAGGGGGCCAAGAGACCCAGTACTTC. The encoded protein is CASSLVNGGGQETQYF.

This clonotype was counted ten times or more. The chain joins TRBV6-1 to TRBJ2-7, with D possibly TRBD2 on 6 matching bases. CDR3 length: 14 residues. Germline-derived CDR1 and CDR2 are MNHNS and SASEGT. Deletions cut 3 bases from V and 2 bases from J, with 11 bases between. The CDR3 region has the DNA TGTGCCAGCAGTGACGCGGGAACCCCCTACGAGCAGTACTTC. Translation: CASSDAGTPYEQYF.

The chain carries TRBV7-2 and TRBJ1-3, with unresolved D. There are 15 residues in the CDR3. Trimming took off 8 bases at V and 4 bases at J, with 18 bases between the two ends. The germline V gene encodes CDR1 SGHTA and CDR2 FQGNSA. This CDR3 is CASSPTWQAGNTIYF. In nucleotides, the CDR3 is TGTGCCAGCTCTCCTACGTGGCAGGCAGGAAACACCATATATTTT.

This clonotype was observed many times. The DNA for the CDR3 is TGTGCCAGCAGTGTTACAGGGGGCACTGAAGCTTTCTTT. It yields the protein CASSVTGGTEAFF. The genes are TRBV7-8 and TRBJ1-1, with 8 positions matching TRBD1. CDR1 SGHVS and CDR2 FQNEAQ come from the germline V gene. The trim removed 6 bases at V and 4 bases at J, leaving 4 bases unmatched. The CDR3 contains 13 residues.

This clonotype came up once. This chain uses TRBV30 with TRBJ2-1; 8 positions agree with TRBD1. The V gene end was trimmed by 3 bases and the J gene end by 6 bases; junction bases not matched to a gene: 10. CDR1 is GTSNPN and CDR2 is SVGIG in the germline V gene (reference sequence). CDR3 size: 15 residues. The CDR3: CAWSLRQGRSNEQFF. The DNA of the CDR3 is TGTGCCTGGAGCTTGAGACAGGGGAGGAGCAATGAGCAGTTCTTC.

This clonotype showed up many times. This chain uses TRBV7-2 with TRBJ2-7; D is uncertain. CDR3 size: 11 residues. Trimming removed 5 bases at V and 1 base at J, with 3 bases between. Germline V lookup: CDR1 SGHTA, CDR2 FQGNSA. Here the CDR3 DNA reads TGTGCCAGCAGCGATTCCTACGAGCAGTACTTC. Translation: CASSDSYEQYF.

This rearrangement joins TRBV11-2 to TRBJ2-7; weak D call: TRBD2 (6 bases). Germline V gene sequence: CDR1 SGHAT, CDR2 FQNNGV. The CDR3 totals 12 residues. V shed 8 bases and J shed 5 bases, with 13 bases lying between them. CDR3 nucleotide sequence: TGTGCCAGCGGAGCCACGGGGGACGAGCAGTACTTC. Its protein is CASGATGDEQYF. Using reference TRBV11-2 and TRBJ2-7 for the parts outside the CDR3, the full variable domain is EAGVAQSPRYKIIEKRQSVAFWCNPISGHATLYWYQQILGQGPKLLIQFQNNGVVDDSQLPKDRFSAERLKGVDSTLKIQPAKLEDSAVYLCASGATGDEQYFGPGTRLTVT.

This clonotype was observed a handful of times. The chain uses TRBV7-9 and TRBJ2-3, with 10 bases that match TRBD1. V lost 5 bases and J lost 3; bases outside the gene matches: 5. Germline assignment: CDR1 SEHNR and CDR2 FQNEAQ (reference sequence). This CDR3 is 15 amino acids long. CDR3 DNA sequence: TGTGCCAGCAGCGACTGGGACAGGGGTACAGATACGCAGTATTTT. Translating it yields CASSDWDRGTDTQYF.

The genes are TRBV12-3 or TRBV12-4 and TRBJ2-1; the match to TRBD2 covers 10 bases. The junction had 9 bases not matched to a gene; V was cut back by 7 bases and J by 0 bases. This CDR3 contains 17 residues. CDR3 in DNA: TGTGCCAGCAATATAGCGGGGGGATCGAGCTCCTACAATGAGCAGTTCTTC. Its protein is CASNIAGGSSSYNEQFF.

The sample holds a few counts of this clonotype. The CDR3 here is CASSEYRGRGGYTF. CDR3 bases: TGTGCCAGCAGTGAATACCGGGGCCGGGGAGGCTACACCTTC. The gene calls are TRBV25-1 and TRBJ1-2; perhaps TRBD1 as D (5 bases). The CDR3 extends over 14 amino acids. Germline loops: CDR1 MGHDK, CDR2 SYGVNS. The V gene lost 0 bases and the J gene lost 8 bases, with 13 bases spanning the gap.

The chain joins TRBV27 to TRBJ1-6; D is unresolved. V lost 1 base, J lost 14 bases, and 12 bases lay in between. The CDR3 spans 13 residues. CDR1 is MNHEY and CDR2 is SMNVEV in the germline V gene (reference sequence). The DNA for the CDR3 is TGTGCCAGCAGTTTATGGGGTCCCCCGGCCCTCCACTTT. It codes for CASSLWGPPALHF.

The chain joins TRBV2 to TRBJ1-5; D is uncertain. CDR3 length: 15 residues. The germline V and J ends were trimmed by 2 bases and 0 bases, with 8 bases remaining between them. From germline, CDR1 is SNHLY and CDR2 FYNNEI. The CDR3 spells CASSEFRDSNQPQHF. The DNA for the CDR3 is TGTGCCAGCAGTGAATTTCGGGATAGCAATCAGCCCCAGCATTTT.

V gene TRBV6-5 combines with J gene TRBJ2-7, with 7 bases identical to TRBD1. CDR1 and CDR2 from the germline V gene are MNHEY and SVGAGI. Trimming at V came to 2 bases and at J to 2 bases, leaving 3 bases not matched to a gene. The CDR3 is 14 residues long. In DNA, the CDR3 is TGTGCCAGCAGTTACGGGACAGAGCCCTACGAGCAGTACTTC. Protein product: CASSYGTEPYEQYF.